This TCR beta chain was identified during a study of T cells of healthy individuals. Trimming took 4 bases from V and 1 from J; bases not matched to a gene: 1. Germline CDR1 SGHNT, CDR2 YYREEE (reference sequence). The CDR3 covers 15 residues. TCRdb analysed the 5' RACE reads with MiXCR anew, one entry per CDR3 protein. The table shows about 60,000 distinct CDR3 sequences, with around 15% occurring only once. This clonotype was seen at least ten times. This TCR was sampled from a human donor in good health. This rearrangement joins TRBV5-4 to TRBJ2-1, with TRBD2 matching over 11 bases. This CDR3 reads CASSRLAGSYNEQFF. Here the CDR3 DNA reads TGTGCCAGCAGCCGACTAGCGGGGTCCTACAATGAGCAGTTCTTC.